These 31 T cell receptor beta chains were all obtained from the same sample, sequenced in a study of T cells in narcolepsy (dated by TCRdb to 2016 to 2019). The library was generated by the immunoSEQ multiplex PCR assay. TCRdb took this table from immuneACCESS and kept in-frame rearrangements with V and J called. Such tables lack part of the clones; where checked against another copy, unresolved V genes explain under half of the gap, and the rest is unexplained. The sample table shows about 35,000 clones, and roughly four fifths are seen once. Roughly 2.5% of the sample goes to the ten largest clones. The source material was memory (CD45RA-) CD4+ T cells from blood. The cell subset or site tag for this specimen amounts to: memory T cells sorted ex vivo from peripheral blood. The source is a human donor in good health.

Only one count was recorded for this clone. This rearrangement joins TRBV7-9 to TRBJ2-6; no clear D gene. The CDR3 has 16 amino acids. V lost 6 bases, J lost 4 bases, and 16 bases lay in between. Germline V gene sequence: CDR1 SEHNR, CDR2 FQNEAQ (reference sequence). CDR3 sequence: CASSPVPLAGANVLTF. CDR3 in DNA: TGTGCCAGCAGTCCCGTACCCCTCGCCGGGGCCAACGTCCTGACTTTC.

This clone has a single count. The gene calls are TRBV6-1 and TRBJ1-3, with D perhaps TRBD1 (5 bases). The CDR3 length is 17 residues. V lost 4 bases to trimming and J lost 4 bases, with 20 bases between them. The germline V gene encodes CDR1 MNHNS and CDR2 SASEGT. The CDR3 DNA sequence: TGTGCCAGCAGTGTGACCTCCGGGACTTCGGTAGGAAACACCATATATTTT. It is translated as CASSVTSGTSVGNTIYF.

For the CDR3, the DNA is TGTGCCAGCAGTGAGAGATTGACAGGGAGTTTCACAGATACGCAGTATTTT. This sequence encodes CASSERLTGSFTDTQYF. The V and J genes are TRBV2 and TRBJ2-3, with 7 bases aligning to TRBD1. Germline loops: CDR1 SNHLY, CDR2 FYNNEI. CDR3 length: 17 amino acids. V shed 3 bases and J 2 bases; nucleotides not matched to a gene: 11.

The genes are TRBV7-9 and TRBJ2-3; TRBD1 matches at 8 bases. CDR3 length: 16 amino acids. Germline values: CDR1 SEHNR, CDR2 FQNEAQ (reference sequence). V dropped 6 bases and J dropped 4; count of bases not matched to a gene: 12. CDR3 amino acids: CASRPPDRVSADTQYF. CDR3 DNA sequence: TGTGCCAGCAGGCCCCCGGACAGGGTCAGCGCAGATACGCAGTATTTT.

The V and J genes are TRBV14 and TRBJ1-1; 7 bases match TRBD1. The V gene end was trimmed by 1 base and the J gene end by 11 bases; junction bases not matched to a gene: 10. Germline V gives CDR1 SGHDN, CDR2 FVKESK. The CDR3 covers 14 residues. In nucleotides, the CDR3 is TGTGCCAGCAGCCAAGGACAGGGCCTCTCGGGGGCTTTCTTT. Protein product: CASSQGQGLSGAFF.

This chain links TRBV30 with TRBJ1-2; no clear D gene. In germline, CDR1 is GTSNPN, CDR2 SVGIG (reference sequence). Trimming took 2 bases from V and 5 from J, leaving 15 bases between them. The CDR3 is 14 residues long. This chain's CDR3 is CAWSTRERLYGYTF. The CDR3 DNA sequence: TGTGCCTGGAGTACCCGGGAGCGCTTGTATGGCTACACCTTC.

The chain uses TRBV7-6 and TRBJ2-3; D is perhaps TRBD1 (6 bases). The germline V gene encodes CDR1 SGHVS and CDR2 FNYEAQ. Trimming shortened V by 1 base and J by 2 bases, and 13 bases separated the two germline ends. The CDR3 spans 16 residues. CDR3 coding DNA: TGTGCCAGCAGCTTAGTACTGGGGGCCCCCACAGATACGCAGTATTTT. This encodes CASSLVLGAPTDTQYF.

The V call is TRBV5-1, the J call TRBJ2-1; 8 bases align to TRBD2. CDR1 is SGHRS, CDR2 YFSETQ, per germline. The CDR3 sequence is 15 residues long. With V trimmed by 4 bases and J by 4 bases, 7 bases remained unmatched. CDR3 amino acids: CASSTGGAWYNEQFF. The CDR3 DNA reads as TGCGCCAGCAGCACCGGGGGGGCCTGGTACAATGAGCAGTTCTTC.

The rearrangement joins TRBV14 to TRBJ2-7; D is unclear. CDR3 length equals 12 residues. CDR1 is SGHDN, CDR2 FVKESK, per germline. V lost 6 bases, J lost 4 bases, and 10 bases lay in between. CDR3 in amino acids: CASSPSGYEQYF. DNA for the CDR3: TGTGCCAGCAGTCCCAGTGGATACGAGCAGTACTTC.

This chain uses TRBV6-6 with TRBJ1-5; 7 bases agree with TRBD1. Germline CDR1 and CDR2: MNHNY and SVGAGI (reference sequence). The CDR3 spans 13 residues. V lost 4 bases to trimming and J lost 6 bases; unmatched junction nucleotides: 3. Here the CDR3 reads CASSSDRVQPQHF. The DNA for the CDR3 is TGTGCCAGCAGTTCAGACAGGGTTCAGCCCCAGCATTTT.

CDR3 coding DNA: TGTGCCAGTAGTATGCTAGTGGGGAGGTACTTC. It specifies CASSMLVGRYF. The rearrangement links TRBV19 to TRBJ2-7; TRBD2 might be the D (5 bases). With 3 bases removed from V and 12 bases from J, the gap between germline ends came to 12 bases. There are 11 residues in the CDR3. In germline, CDR1 is LNHDA, CDR2 SQIVND (reference sequence).

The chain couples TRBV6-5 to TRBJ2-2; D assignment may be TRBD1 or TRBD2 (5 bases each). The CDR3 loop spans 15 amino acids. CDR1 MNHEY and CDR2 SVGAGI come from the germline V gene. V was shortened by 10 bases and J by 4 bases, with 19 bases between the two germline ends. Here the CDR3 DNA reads TGTGCCACCACCCCCCGGGACCCAAGCACCGGGGAGCTGTTTTTT. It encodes CATTPRDPSTGELFF.

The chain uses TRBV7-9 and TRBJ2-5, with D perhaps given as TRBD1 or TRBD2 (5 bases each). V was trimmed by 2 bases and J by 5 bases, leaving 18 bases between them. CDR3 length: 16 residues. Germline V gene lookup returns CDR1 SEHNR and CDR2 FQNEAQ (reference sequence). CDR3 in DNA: TGTGCCAGCAGCTTAAATCTTGGGGCTTCGGGGGAGACCCAGTACTTC. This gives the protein CASSLNLGASGETQYF.

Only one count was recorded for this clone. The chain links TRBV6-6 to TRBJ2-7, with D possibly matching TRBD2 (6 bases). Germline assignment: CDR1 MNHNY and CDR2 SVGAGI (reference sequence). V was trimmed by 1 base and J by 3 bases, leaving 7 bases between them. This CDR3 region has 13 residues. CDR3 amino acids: CASSYLRGYEQYF. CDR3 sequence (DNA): TGTGCCAGCAGTTACTTGCGGGGCTACGAGCAGTACTTC.

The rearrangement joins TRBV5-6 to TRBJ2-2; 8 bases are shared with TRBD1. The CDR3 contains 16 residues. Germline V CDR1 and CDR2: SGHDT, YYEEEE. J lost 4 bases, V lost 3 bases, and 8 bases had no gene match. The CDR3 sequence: CASSSARGLGTGELFF. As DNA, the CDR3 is TGTGCCAGCAGCTCTGCCAGGGGGCTCGGCACCGGGGAGCTGTTTTTT.

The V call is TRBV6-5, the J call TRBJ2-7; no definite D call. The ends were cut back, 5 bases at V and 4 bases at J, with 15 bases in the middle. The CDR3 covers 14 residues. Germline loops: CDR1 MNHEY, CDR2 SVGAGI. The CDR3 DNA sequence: TGTGCCAGCAGTGTGGCCGGCCCCGGATACGAGCAGTACTTC. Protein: CASSVAGPGYEQYF.

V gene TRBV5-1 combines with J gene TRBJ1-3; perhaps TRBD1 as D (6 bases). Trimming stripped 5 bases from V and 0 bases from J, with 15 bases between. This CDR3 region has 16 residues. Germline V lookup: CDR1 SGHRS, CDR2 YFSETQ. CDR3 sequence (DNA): TGCGCCAGCAGTTTCCGGACAGCTGGCTCTGGAAACACCATATATTTT. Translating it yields CASSFRTAGSGNTIYF.

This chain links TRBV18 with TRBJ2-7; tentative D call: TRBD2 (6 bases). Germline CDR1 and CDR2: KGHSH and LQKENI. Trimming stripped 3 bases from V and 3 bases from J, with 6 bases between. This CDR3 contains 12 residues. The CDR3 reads CASSPGGYEQYF. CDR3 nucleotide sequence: TGTGCCAGCTCACCGGGGGGCTACGAGCAGTACTTC. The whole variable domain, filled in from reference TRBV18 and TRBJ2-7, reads NAGVMQNPRHLVRRRGQEARLRCSPMKGHSHVYWYRQLPEEGLKFMVYLQKENIIDESGMPKERFSAEFPKEGPSILRIQQVVRGDSAAYFCASSPGGYEQYFGPGTRLTVT.

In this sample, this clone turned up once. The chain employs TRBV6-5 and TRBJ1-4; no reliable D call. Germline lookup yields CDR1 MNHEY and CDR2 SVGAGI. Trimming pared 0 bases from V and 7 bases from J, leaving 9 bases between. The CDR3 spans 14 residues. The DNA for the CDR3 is TGTGCCAGCAGTTACTCCAGCAGGCCTGAAAAACTGTTTTTT. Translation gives CASSYSSRPEKLFF.

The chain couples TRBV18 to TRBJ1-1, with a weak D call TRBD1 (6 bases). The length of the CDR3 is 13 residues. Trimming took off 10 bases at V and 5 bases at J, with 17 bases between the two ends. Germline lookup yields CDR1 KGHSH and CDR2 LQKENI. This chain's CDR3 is CATTFAQGTEAFF. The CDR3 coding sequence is TGTGCCACCACATTTGCTCAGGGGACTGAAGCTTTCTTT.

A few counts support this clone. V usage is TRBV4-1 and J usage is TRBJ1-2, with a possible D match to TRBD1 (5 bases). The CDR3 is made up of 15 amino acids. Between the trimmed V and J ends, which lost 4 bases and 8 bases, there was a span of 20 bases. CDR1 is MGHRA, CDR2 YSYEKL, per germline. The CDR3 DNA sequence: TGCGCCAGCAGCCCCCCGGGGCGGGGGTCTCGCGGCTACACCTTC. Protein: CASSPPGRGSRGYTF.

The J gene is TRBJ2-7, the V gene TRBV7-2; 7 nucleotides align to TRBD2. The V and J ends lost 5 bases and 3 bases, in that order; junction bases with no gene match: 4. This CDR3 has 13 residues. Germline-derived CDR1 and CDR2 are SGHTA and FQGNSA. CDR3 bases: TGTGCCAGCAGCCAGAAGCGGGGCTACGAGCAGTACTTC. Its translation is CASSQKRGYEQYF. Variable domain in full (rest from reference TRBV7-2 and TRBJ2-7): GAGVSQSPSNKVTEKGKDVELRCDPISGHTALYWYRQSLGQGLEFLIYFQGNSAPDKSGLPSDRFSAERTGGSVSTLTIQRTQQEDSAVYLCASSQKRGYEQYFGPGTRLTVT.

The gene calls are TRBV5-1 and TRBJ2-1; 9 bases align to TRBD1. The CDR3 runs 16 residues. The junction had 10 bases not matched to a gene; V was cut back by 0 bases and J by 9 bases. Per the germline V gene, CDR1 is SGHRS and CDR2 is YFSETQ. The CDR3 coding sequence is TGCGCCAGCAGCTTGGTAGGGACAGGGATTGGTTTTGAGCAGTTCTTC. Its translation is CASSLVGTGIGFEQFF.

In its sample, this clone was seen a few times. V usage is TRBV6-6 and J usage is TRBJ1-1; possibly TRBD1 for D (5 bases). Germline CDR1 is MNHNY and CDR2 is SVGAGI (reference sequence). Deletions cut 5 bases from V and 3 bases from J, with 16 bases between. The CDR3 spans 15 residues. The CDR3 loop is CASSPRLGEDTEAFF. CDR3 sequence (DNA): TGTGCCAGCAGTCCCCGTCTGGGGGAAGACACTGAAGCTTTCTTT.

The CDR3 nucleotides read TGTGCCAGCAGTAGGGCGAACACTGAAGCTTTCTTT. Encoded protein: CASSRANTEAFF. The rearrangement uses TRBV2 and TRBJ1-1; D unclear. Trimming took off 5 bases at V and 1 base at J, with 5 bases between the two ends. Germline V gene data show CDR1 as SNHLY and CDR2 as FYNNEI. The CDR3 loop spans 12 amino acids.

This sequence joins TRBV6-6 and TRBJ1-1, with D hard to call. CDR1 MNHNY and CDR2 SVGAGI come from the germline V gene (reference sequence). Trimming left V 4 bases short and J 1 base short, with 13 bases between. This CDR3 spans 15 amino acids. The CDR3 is CASSFLAGENTEAFF. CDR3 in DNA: TGTGCCAGCAGTTTTCTAGCCGGAGAGAACACTGAAGCTTTCTTT.

The CDR3 protein is CASSNRGSPLHF. The DNA of the CDR3 is TGTGCCAGCAGCAACAGGGGTTCACCCCTCCACTTT. The V and J genes are TRBV5-4 and TRBJ1-6, with TRBD1 matching 7 bases. Germline V CDR1 and CDR2: SGHNT, YYREEE (reference sequence). This CDR3 is 12 amino acids long. With 4 bases clipped from V and 9 bases from J, the junction kept 1 base outside the gene matches.

The CDR3 is CASSQDVGREAFF. The DNA of the CDR3 is TGTGCCAGCAGCCAAGACGTCGGACGTGAAGCTTTCTTT. This chain uses TRBV4-2 with TRBJ1-1; D is unclear. The CDR3 contains 13 residues. V was pared by 0 bases and J by 7 bases, with 9 bases between. CDR1 and CDR2 from the germline V gene are LGHNA and YNFKEQ.

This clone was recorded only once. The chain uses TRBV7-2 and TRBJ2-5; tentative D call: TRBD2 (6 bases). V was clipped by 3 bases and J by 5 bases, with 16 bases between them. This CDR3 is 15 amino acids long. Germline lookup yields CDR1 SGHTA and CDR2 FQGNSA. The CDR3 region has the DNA TGTGCCAGCAGCTTCCAACGGAGGGCAGGGGAGACCCAGTACTTC. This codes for CASSFQRRAGETQYF.

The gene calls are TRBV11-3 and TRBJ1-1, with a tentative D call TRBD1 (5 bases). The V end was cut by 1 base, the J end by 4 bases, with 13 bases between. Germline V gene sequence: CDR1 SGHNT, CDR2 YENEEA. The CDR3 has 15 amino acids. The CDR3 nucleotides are TGTGCCAGCAGCTTAGGGGATTCGGGGCTCACTGAAGCTTTCTTT. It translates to CASSLGDSGLTEAFF.

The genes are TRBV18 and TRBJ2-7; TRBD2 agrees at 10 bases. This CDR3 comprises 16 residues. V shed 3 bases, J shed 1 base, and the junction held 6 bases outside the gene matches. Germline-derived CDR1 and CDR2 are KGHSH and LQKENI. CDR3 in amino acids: CASSPRSSGSSYEQYF. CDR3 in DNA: TGTGCCAGCTCACCGAGGTCTAGCGGGAGTTCCTACGAGCAGTACTTC.